The 28 T cell receptor beta chains given below trace back to one sample, sequenced in a study of molecular identifiers for immune sequencing clone quantification. From the PCR reads, TCRdb called clonotypes with MiXCR, one entry per CDR3 protein. The sample has some 650,000 distinct CDR3 sequences, 20% seen once; the top ten hold roughly 0.85%. The sample comprised naive CD8+ T cells from blood, with Jurkat cell RNA spiked in. Subset meaning: FACS-sorted CD8+CD4-CCR7+CD45RA+ naive T cells. The origin of the receptors is a human donor in good health. Some libraries in this study had Jurkat cell RNA spiked in.

There are many counts of this clonotype. The chain carries TRBV7-2 and TRBJ1-1, with D possibly TRBD1 on 5 matching bases. This CDR3 spans 16 amino acids. Germline CDR1 and CDR2: SGHTA and FQGNSA. V was cut by 4 bases and J by 4 bases, with 19 bases left in between. This CDR3 is CASSSIFQRGSTEAFF. Written as DNA, the CDR3 is TGTGCCAGCAGCTCCATCTTCCAGAGGGGAAGCACTGAAGCTTTCTTT.

This clonotype was found many times. The chain has TRBV5-1 and TRBJ1-1; D perhaps matches TRBD1 (5 bases). CDR1 and CDR2 (germline): SGHRS, YFSETQ. Deletions cut 0 bases from V and 4 bases from J, with 10 bases between. The CDR3 is made up of 14 amino acids. The CDR3 DNA follows: TGCGCCAGCAGCTTGGAGCGCGGGGGCACTGAAGCTTTCTTT. As protein: CASSLERGGTEAFF.

This clonotype has at least ten counts. CDR3 region: CASSQARRGPDTDTQYF. The CDR3 DNA sequence: TGCGCCAGCAGCCAAGCCAGGAGGGGACCGGACACAGATACGCAGTATTTT. This chain uses TRBV4-3 with TRBJ2-3; perhaps TRBD2 as D (6 bases). Looked up from germline, CDR1 is LGHNA and CDR2 is YSLEER. V lost 1 base and J 2 bases, leaving 16 bases between the germline ends. The CDR3 has 17 amino acids.

As regards this clonotype: A much larger clone sits a single nucleotide away, making a read error possible. This is likely a read error, given that the CDR3 carries no conserved phenylalanine or tryptophan at its end. This rearrangement joins TRBV12-3 or TRBV12-4 to TRBJ1-5; D is unclear. V shed 6 bases and J shed 1 base, with 7 bases lying between them. The CDR3 loop spans 13 amino acids. The CDR3 nucleotides read TGTGCCAGCAGCGCCCTAAGCAATCAGCCCCAGCATCTT. Amino acid sequence: CASSALSNQPQHL.

This clonotype was observed at least ten times. The chain is built from TRBV12-3 or TRBV12-4 and TRBJ1-5; a possible D gene is TRBD1 (5 bases). CDR3 size: 15 residues. Trimming shortened V by 1 base and J by 5 bases, and 12 bases separated the two germline ends. This CDR3 is CASSLGGPTYQPQHF. DNA for the CDR3: TGTGCCAGCAGTTTAGGGGGACCGACATATCAGCCCCAGCATTTT.

Written as DNA, the CDR3 is TGTGCCTGGAGTGTGGGGGACACCCCCCGGGAGCTGTTTTTT. The encoded protein is CAWSVGDTPRELFF. The chain joins TRBV30 to TRBJ2-2; tentative D call: TRBD1 (6 bases). The CDR3 has 14 residues. Trimming shortened V by 0 bases and J by 9 bases, and 14 bases separated the two germline ends. The germline V gene encodes CDR1 GTSNPN and CDR2 SVGIG (reference sequence).

DNA for the CDR3: TGCGCCAGCAGAGGGACAGGGGGTTGGAACACTGAAGCTTTCTTT. It translates to CASRGTGGWNTEAFF. The chain couples TRBV4-1 to TRBJ1-1, with 11 bases lining up with TRBD1. The V gene end was trimmed by 6 bases and the J gene end by 1 base; junction bases not matched to a gene: 4. The CDR3 covers 15 residues. Germline V CDR1 and CDR2: MGHRA, YSYEKL.

With regard to this clonotype: This may be a read error: a much more frequent sequence differs by one nucleotide. Without the conserved terminal phenylalanine or tryptophan, this CDR3 likely stems from a read error. The J gene is TRBJ1-4, the V gene TRBV6-5; D possibly corresponds to TRBD1 (5 bases). Between the trimmed V and J ends, which lost 8 bases and 0 bases, there was a span of 10 bases. The CDR3 sequence is 14 residues long. Per germline, CDR1 MNHEY and CDR2 SVGAGI. CDR3 DNA sequence: TGTGCCAGCCGCTCGGGGGCAACTAATGAAAAACTGTTTCTT. This translates into CASRSGATNEKLFL.

This rearrangement joins TRBV6-2 or TRBV6-3 to TRBJ2-1, with D maybe TRBD2 (6 bases). V was pared by 11 bases and J by 0 bases, with 11 bases between. Per the germline V gene, CDR1 is MNHEY and CDR2 is SVGEGT. The CDR3 consists of 13 residues. The CDR3 loop is CACTSYSYNEQFF. DNA for the CDR3: TGTGCCTGTACTAGCTACTCCTACAATGAGCAGTTCTTC.

The sample holds many counts of this clonotype. The chain couples TRBV9 to TRBJ2-3; weak D call: TRBD2 (5 bases). The germline V gene has CDR1 SGDLS and CDR2 YYNGEE. The germline V and J ends were trimmed by 0 bases and 11 bases, with 13 bases remaining between them. The CDR3 is 13 residues long. CDR3 in DNA: TGTGCCAGCAGCGTAGTGACCGGGGATCAGCAGTATTTT. Amino acid sequence: CASSVVTGDQQYF.

This clonotype was counted between two and nine times. The chain employs TRBV2 and TRBJ2-2, with a weak D call TRBD1 (5 bases). Trimming left V 8 bases short and J 3 bases short, with 10 bases between. The CDR3 sequence is 13 residues long. Germline-derived CDR1 and CDR2 are SNHLY and FYNNEI. In nucleotides, the CDR3 is TGTGCCAGCGGCACGACAGACACCGGGGAGCTGTTTTTT. Its protein product is CASGTTDTGELFF.

This clonotype was seen at least ten times. The chain links TRBV4-1 to TRBJ1-1; D is undetermined. Trimming removed 1 base at V and 0 bases at J, with 9 bases between. Germline V CDR1 and CDR2: MGHRA, YSYEKL. CDR3 length: 15 residues. The chain's CDR3 is CASSQVRGLNTEAFF. CDR3 nucleotides: TGCGCCAGCAGCCAAGTCCGGGGTTTGAACACTGAAGCTTTCTTT.

This clonotype was seen many times. V and J are TRBV11-2 and TRBJ2-1; tentatively, D is TRBD2 (6 bases). The V end lost 4 bases, the J end lost 4 bases, and 14 bases lay between the germline ends. Germline lookup yields CDR1 SGHAT and CDR2 FQNNGV. The CDR3 is 15 amino acids. CDR3 sequence: CASSSVTGSYNEQFF. The CDR3 nucleotides read TGTGCCAGCAGCTCAGTAACCGGGAGTTACAATGAGCAGTTCTTC.

A word on this clonotype: A much more abundant neighbour one base away suggests this may be a read error. The gene calls are TRBV24-1 and TRBJ2-2, with TRBD1 as a possible D gene (5 bases). This CDR3 region has 13 residues. Germline assignment: CDR1 KGHDR and CDR2 SFDVKD. Trimming removed 7 bases from V and 2 bases from J, with 7 bases in between. CDR3 loop: CATRQANTGELFF. The CDR3 region has the DNA TGTGCCACCAGACAGGCTAACACCGGGGAGCTGTTTTTT.

On this clonotype itself: Compared with germline, one end of the junction differs, possibly owing to a read error. The chain links TRBV7-3 to TRBJ2-7; D may be TRBD1 or TRBD2 (8 bases each). Germline V gene sequence: CDR1 SGHTA, CDR2 FQGTGA. The CDR3 runs 15 residues. The CDR3 nucleotides read TGTACCAGCAGCTTAGCGGGACAGGTATTATACGAGCAGTACTTC. Protein: CTSSLAGQVLYEQYF. Filled out from reference TRBV7-3 and TRBJ2-7, the complete variable domain reads GAGVSQTPSNKVTEKGKYVELRCDPISGHTALYWYRQSLGQGPEFLIYFQGTGAADDSGLPNDRFFAVRPEGSVSTLKIQRTERGDSAVYLCTSSLAGQVLYEQYFGPGTRLTVT.

This clonotype was seen many times. The chain carries TRBV7-9 and TRBJ1-6; 8 nucleotides line up with TRBD1. Unmatched junction bases numbered 8, after V lost 2 bases and J lost 8 bases. The CDR3 contains 16 residues. Germline V gene lookup returns CDR1 SEHNR and CDR2 FQNEAQ (reference sequence). CDR3 in amino acids: CASSLSGQGGHSPLHF. The CDR3 DNA reads as TGTGCCAGCAGCTTATCCGGACAGGGAGGACATTCACCCCTCCACTTT.

Notes on this clonotype: A read error is possible here, since a much larger clone lies one base away. CDR3 loop: CASSQDRGLVSTDTQYF. CDR3 bases: TGCGCCAGCAGCCAAGATCGAGGGCTAGTTAGCACAGATACGCAGTATTTT. The rearrangement uses TRBV4-3 and TRBJ2-3, with D perhaps TRBD2 (5 bases). The CDR3 has 17 residues. V was trimmed by 0 bases and J by 0 bases, leaving 13 bases between them. The germline gives CDR1 LGHNA, CDR2 YSLEER.

This clonotype occurred many times. V is TRBV14 and J is TRBJ1-2; no firm D call. This CDR3 comprises 14 residues. CDR1 and CDR2 from the germline V gene are SGHDN and FVKESK. The V and J ends lost 3 bases and 2 bases respectively, with 10 bases between them. The DNA of the CDR3 is TGTGCCAGCAGCCACCAAGACACGAACTATGGCTACACCTTC. Amino acids: CASSHQDTNYGYTF.

V and J are TRBV6-2 or TRBV6-3 and TRBJ2-1, with D uncertain. Trimming shortened V by 2 bases and J by 3 bases, and 14 bases separated the two germline ends. The V gene's germline CDR1 is MNHEY and CDR2 SVGEGT. CDR3 length: 16 amino acids. CDR3 nucleotide sequence: TGTGCCAGCAGTTACCCGGAGACTGGGGACTACAATGAGCAGTTCTTC. Amino acids: CASSYPETGDYNEQFF.

V gene TRBV4-3 combines with J gene TRBJ2-2, with D perhaps assigned TRBD1 or TRBD2 (5 bases each). CDR1 and CDR2 from the germline V gene are LGHNA and YSLEER. V was cut by 0 bases and J by 5 bases, with 19 bases left in between. This CDR3 contains 18 residues. The CDR3 spells CASSQEGVGLGKTGELFF. DNA of the CDR3: TGCGCCAGCAGCCAAGAGGGGGTGGGGCTGGGTAAAACCGGGGAGCTGTTTTTT.

Details on this clonotype: A read error may be the cause here, since a much bigger clone is one base away. This likely comes from a read error, as the CDR3 has no conserved phenylalanine or tryptophan at its end. The genes are TRBV2 and TRBJ1-1, with D possibly matching TRBD1 (6 bases). V lost 6 bases and J 2 bases, leaving 16 bases between the germline ends. CDR1 SNHLY and CDR2 FYNNEI come from the germline V gene. The CDR3 length is 15 residues. For the CDR3, the DNA is TGTGCCAGCAGGCTCCCGCAGGGGCTAAACACTGAAGCTTTCCTT. Its protein is CASRLPQGLNTEAFL.

Concerning this clonotype: Since no conserved phenylalanine or tryptophan closes the CDR3, a read error is the likely cause. The V gene is TRBV18, the J gene TRBJ2-7; 8 bases agree with TRBD2. This CDR3 is 15 amino acids long. J lost 0 bases, V lost 3 bases, and 4 bases had no gene match. Per germline, CDR1 KGHSH and CDR2 LQKENI. The CDR3 sequence: CASSPVAGSSYEQYL. CDR3 nucleotide sequence: TGTGCCAGCTCACCTGTAGCGGGGTCCTCCTACGAGCAGTACCTC.

For the CDR3, the DNA is TGTGCCAGCAGCCCACCGGGGGGGCCCTACTATGGCTACACCTTC. It encodes CASSPPGGPYYGYTF. The V and J genes are TRBV11-2 and TRBJ1-2; D is possibly TRBD1 (6 bases). The CDR3 spans 15 residues. Per germline, CDR1 SGHAT and CDR2 FQNNGV. The V and J ends lost 5 bases and 3 bases respectively, with 16 bases between them.

The chain recombines TRBV12-3 or TRBV12-4 with TRBJ2-2; tentatively, D is TRBD1 or TRBD2 (5 bases each). Trimming stripped 1 base from V and 8 bases from J, with 14 bases between. The CDR3 sequence is 15 residues long. The CDR3 protein is CASSLEGWGIGELFF. DNA for the CDR3: TGTGCCAGCAGTTTAGAAGGGTGGGGGATTGGGGAGCTGTTTTTT.

This clonotype was seen repeatedly, ten times or more. The chain has TRBV19 and TRBJ2-1; 13 bases fit TRBD2. CDR1 and CDR2 from the germline V gene are LNHDA and SQIVND (reference sequence). This CDR3 region has 15 residues. With V trimmed by 4 bases and J by 4 bases, 1 base remained unmatched. The CDR3 bases are TGTGCCAGTAGTAAGGGACTAGCGGGGTACAATGAGCAGTTCTTC. Residues: CASSKGLAGYNEQFF.

The chain has TRBV13 and TRBJ1-4; 9 bases agree with TRBD1. The germline CDR1 and CDR2 sequences are PRHDT and FYEKMQ (reference sequence). The length of the CDR3 is 17 residues. Trimming took 5 bases from V and 3 from J; bases not matched to a gene: 10. Here the CDR3 reads CASSQRGQGPSNEKLFF. The CDR3 region has the DNA TGTGCCAGCAGCCAAAGGGGACAGGGACCTTCTAATGAAAAACTGTTTTTT.

As to this clonotype: Its ends do not fully match the called genes, so a read error is possible. This chain uses TRBV4-3 with TRBJ2-5; 7 nucleotides align to TRBD2. Germline assignment: CDR1 LGHNA and CDR2 YSLEER. This CDR3 is built from 18 residues. CDR3: CASGQDRIVGGSGETQYF. The CDR3 DNA reads as TGCGCCAGCGGCCAAGATAGAATCGTAGGCGGGAGTGGTGAGACCCAGTACTTC.

This clonotype was detected ten times or more. V is TRBV7-6 and J is TRBJ2-3, with 15 bases matching TRBD2. Trimming cost V 6 bases and J 6 bases; bases outside gene matches: 13. CDR1 is SGHVS and CDR2 is FNYEAQ in the germline V gene. This CDR3 is 18 amino acids long. The CDR3 DNA is TGTGCCAGCAGACATGGACTAGCGGGGGGGCCGCGAGCGGATACGCAGTATTTT. Translating it yields CASRHGLAGGPRADTQYF.